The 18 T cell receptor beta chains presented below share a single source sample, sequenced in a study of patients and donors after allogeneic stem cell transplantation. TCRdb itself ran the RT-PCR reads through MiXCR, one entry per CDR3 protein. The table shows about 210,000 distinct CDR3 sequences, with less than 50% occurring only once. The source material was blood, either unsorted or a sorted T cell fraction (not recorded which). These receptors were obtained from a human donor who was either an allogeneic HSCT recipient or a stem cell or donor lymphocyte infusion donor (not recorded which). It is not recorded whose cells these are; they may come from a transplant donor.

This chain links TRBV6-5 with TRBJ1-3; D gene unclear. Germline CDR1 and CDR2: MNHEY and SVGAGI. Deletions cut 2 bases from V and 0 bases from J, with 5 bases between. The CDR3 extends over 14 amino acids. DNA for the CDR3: TGTGCCAGCAGTTACGGAACCTCTGGAAACACCATATATTTT. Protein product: CASSYGTSGNTIYF.

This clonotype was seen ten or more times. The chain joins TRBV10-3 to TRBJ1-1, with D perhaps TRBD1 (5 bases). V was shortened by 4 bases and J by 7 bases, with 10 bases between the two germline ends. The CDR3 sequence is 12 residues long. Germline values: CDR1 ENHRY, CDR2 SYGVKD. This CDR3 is CAISGGTLEAFF. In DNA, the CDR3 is TGTGCCATCAGTGGCGGGACCCTTGAAGCTTTCTTT.

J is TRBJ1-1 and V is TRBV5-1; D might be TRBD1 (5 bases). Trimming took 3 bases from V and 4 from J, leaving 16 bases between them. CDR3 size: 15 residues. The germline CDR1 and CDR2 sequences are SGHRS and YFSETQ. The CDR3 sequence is CASSSPVRGGTEAFF. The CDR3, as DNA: TGCGCCAGCAGCTCGCCTGTAAGGGGCGGCACTGAAGCTTTCTTT.

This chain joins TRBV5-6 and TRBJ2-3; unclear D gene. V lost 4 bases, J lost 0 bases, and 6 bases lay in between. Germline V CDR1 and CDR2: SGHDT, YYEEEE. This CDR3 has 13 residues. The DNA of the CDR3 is TGTGCCAGCAGCCCAGTAAGCACAGATACGCAGTATTTT. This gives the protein CASSPVSTDTQYF. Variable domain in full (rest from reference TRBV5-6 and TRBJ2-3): DAGVTQSPTHLIKTRGQQVTLRCSPKSGHDTVSWYQQALGQGPQFIFQYYEEEERQRGNFPDRFSGHQFPNYSSELNVNALLLGDSALYLCASSPVSTDTQYFGPGTRLTVL.

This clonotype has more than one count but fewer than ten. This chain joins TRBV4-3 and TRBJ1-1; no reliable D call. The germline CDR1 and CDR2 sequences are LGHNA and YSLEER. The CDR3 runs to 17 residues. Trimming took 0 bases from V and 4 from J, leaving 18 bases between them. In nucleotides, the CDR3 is TGCGCCAGCAGCCAAGATCGACGAGGCGTTTTGGGCACTGAAGCTTTCTTT. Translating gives CASSQDRRGVLGTEAFF.

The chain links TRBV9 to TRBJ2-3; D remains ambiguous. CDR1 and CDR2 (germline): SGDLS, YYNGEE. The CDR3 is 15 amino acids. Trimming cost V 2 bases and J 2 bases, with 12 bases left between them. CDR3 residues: CASSVVPTFTDTQYF. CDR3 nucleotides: TGTGCCAGCAGCGTGGTCCCTACGTTCACAGATACGCAGTATTTT.

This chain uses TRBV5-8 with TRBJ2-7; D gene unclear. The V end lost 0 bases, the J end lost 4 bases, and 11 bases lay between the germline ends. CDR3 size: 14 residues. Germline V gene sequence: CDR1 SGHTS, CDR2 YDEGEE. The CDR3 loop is CASSLAQPRYEQYF. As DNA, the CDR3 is TGTGCCAGCAGCTTGGCCCAACCACGTTACGAGCAGTACTTC.

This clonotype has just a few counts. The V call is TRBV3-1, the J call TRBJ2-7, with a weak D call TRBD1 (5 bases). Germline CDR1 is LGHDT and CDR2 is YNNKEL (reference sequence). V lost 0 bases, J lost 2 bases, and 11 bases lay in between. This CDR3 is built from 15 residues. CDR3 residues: CASSQEGRVTYEQYF. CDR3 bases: TGTGCCAGCAGCCAAGAGGGCAGGGTGACCTACGAGCAGTACTTC.

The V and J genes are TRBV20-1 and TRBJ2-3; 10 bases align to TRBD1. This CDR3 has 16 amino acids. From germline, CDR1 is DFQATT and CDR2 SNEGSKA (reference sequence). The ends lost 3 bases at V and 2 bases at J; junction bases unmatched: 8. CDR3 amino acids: CSARNPGQGYTDTQYF. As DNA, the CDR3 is TGCAGTGCTAGGAATCCGGGACAGGGGTACACAGATACGCAGTATTTT.

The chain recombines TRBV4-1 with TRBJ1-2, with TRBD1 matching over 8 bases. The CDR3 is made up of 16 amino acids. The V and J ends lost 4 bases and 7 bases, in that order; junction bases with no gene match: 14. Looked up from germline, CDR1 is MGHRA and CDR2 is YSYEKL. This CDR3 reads CASSRMILQGVSGYTF. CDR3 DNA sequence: TGCGCCAGCAGCCGGATGATCCTACAGGGGGTCTCTGGCTACACCTTC.

This CDR3 is CASSLEGGYTGELFF. For the CDR3, the DNA is TGTGCCAGCAGCTTGGAAGGGGGCTACACCGGGGAGCTGTTTTTT. This rearrangement joins TRBV7-8 to TRBJ2-2, with 7 bases aligning to TRBD1. Germline loops: CDR1 SGHVS, CDR2 FQNEAQ. J was trimmed by 3 bases and V by 3 bases; bases with no gene match: 4. CDR3 length: 15 residues.

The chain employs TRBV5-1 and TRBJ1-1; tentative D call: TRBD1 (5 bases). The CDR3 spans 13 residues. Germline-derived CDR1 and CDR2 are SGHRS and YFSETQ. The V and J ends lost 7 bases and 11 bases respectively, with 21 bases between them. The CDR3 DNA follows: TGCGCCAGCTCCCTAAGGGACCCCCGAAGGGCTTTCTTT. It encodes CASSLRDPRRAFF. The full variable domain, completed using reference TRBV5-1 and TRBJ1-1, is KAGVTQTPRYLIKTRGQQVTLSCSPISGHRSVSWYQQTPGQGLQFLFEYFSETQRNKGNFPGRFSGRQFSNSRSEMNVSTLELGDSALYLCASSLRDPRRAFFGQGTRLTVV.

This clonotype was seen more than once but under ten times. CDR3 sequence reads: CSVPGGNTDTQYF. The CDR3 region has the DNA TGCAGCGTTCCCGGGGGGAACACAGATACGCAGTATTTT. The chain joins TRBV29-1 to TRBJ2-3, with TRBD2 matching 7 bases. Trimming at V came to 5 bases and at J to 2 bases, leaving 4 bases not matched to a gene. Germline CDR1 and CDR2: SQVTM and ANQGSEA. CDR3 size: 13 residues.

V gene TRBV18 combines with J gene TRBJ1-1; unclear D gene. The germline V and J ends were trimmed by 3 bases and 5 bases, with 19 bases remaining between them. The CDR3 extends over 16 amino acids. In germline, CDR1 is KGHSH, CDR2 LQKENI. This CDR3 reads CASSPSARGIGTEAFF. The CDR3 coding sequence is TGTGCCAGCTCACCCTCGGCCCGCGGGATTGGGACTGAAGCTTTCTTT.

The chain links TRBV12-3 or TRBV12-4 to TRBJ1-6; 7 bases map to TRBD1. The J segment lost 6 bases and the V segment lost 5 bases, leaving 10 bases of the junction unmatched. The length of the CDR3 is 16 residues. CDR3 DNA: TGTGCCAGCAGTCACAGGGGTGGAAGGCTTAATTCACCCCTCCACTTT. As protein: CASSHRGGRLNSPLHF.

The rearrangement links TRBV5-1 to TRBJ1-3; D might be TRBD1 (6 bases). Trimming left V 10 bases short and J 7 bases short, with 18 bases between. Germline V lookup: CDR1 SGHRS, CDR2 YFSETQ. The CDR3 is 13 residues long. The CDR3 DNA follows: TGCGCCTGCCGGGAGGGGGAGCGGAACACCATATATTTT. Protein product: CACREGERNTIYF.

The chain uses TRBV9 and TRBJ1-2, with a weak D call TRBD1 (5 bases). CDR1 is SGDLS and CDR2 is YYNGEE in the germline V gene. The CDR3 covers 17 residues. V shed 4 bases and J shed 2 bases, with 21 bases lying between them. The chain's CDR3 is CASSPLAGRPRNYGYTF. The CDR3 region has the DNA TGTGCCAGCAGCCCATTGGCAGGGAGGCCCAGAAACTATGGCTACACCTTC.

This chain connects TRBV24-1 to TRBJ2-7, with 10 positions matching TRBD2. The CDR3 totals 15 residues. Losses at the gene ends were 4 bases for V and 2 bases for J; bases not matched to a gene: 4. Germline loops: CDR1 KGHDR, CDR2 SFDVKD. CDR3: CATSESGGAAYEQYF. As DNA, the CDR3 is TGTGCCACCAGTGAAAGCGGGGGGGCCGCCTACGAGCAGTACTTC.